This record looks at one TCR beta chain sequence and its context. These data belong to a study of cytomegalovirus exposure and HLA in healthy donors. Per germline, CDR1 SNHLY and CDR2 FYNNEI. This CDR3 comprises 12 residues. V was trimmed by 3 bases and J by 11 bases, leaving 13 bases between them. It was with 60 Vbeta and 13 Jbeta primers that the PCR ran. Assay: immunoSEQ multiplex PCR; the TCRdb copy retains only in-frame clones and omits some. The repertoire holds some 91,000 clones, with approximately 80% as singletons. Sequenced material: PBMCs. The source is a man aged 40-55 years in good health and CMV-seronegative. The chain links TRBV2 to TRBJ1-1; D is unclear. CDR3 DNA: TGTGCCAGCAGTGAGGAGGGCTACGGGGCTTTCTTT. The encoded protein is CASSEEGYGAFF. Variable domain in full (rest from reference TRBV2 and TRBJ1-1): EPEVTQTPSHQVTQMGQEVILRCVPISNHLYFYWYRQILGQKVEFLVSFYNNEISEKSEIFDDQFSVERPDGSNFTLKIRSTKLEDSAMYFCASSEEGYGAFFGQGTRLTVV.